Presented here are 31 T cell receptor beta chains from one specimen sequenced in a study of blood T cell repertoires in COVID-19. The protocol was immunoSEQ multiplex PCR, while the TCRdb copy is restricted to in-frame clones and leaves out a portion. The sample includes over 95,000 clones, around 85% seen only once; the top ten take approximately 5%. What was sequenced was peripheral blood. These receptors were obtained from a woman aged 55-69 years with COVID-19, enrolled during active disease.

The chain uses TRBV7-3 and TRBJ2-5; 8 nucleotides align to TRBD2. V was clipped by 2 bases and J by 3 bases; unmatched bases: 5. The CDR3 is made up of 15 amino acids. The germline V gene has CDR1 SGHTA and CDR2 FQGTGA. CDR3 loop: CASSLWAAGEETQYF. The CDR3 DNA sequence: TGTGCCAGCAGCTTATGGGCAGCGGGGGAAGAGACCCAGTACTTC. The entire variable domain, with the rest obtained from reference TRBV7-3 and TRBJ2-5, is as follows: GAGVSQTPSNKVTEKGKYVELRCDPISGHTALYWYRQSLGQGPEFLIYFQGTGAADDSGLPNDRFFAVRPEGSVSTLKIQRTERGDSAVYLCASSLWAAGEETQYFGPGTRLLVL.

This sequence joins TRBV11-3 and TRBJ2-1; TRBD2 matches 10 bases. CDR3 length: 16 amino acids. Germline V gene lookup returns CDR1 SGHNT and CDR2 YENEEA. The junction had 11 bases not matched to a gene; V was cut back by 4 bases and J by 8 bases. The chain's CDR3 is CASSSGTSATPDEQFF. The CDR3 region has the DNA TGTGCCAGCAGCTCCGGGACTAGCGCAACCCCCGATGAGCAGTTCTTC.

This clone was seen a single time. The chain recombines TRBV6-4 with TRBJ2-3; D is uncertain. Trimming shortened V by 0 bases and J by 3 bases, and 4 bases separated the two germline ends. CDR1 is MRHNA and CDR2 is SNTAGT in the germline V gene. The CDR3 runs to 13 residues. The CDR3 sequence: CASSDSATDTQYF. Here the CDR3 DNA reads TGTGCCAGCAGTGACTCGGCTACAGATACGCAGTATTTT.

CDR3 in DNA: TGTGCCAGCAGAGCGGGACAGGTCTATGAGCAGTTCTTC. Amino acid sequence: CASRAGQVYEQFF. The chain uses TRBV2 and TRBJ2-1, with a possible D match to TRBD1 (8 bases). Trimming removed 6 bases from V and 8 bases from J, with 14 bases in between. Germline V gene data show CDR1 as SNHLY and CDR2 as FYNNEI. CDR3 size: 13 residues.

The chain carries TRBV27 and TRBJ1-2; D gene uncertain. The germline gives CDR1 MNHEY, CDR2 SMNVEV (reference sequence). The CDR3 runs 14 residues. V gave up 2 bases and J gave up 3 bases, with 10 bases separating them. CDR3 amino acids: CASSLINGDYGYTF. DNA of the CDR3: TGTGCCAGCAGTTTAATAAACGGGGACTATGGCTACACCTTC.

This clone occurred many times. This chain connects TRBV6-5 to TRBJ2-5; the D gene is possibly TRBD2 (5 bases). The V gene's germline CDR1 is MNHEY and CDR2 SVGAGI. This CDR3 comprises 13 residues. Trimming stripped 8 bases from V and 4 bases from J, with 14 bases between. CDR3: CASLRSEGETQYF. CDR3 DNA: TGTGCCAGCCTGAGGTCCGAGGGAGAGACCCAGTACTTC.

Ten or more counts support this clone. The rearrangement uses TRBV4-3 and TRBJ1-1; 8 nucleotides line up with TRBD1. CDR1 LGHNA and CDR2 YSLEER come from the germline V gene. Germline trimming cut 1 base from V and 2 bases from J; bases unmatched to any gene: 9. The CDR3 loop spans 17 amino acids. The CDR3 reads CASSQVLTRGHNTEAFF. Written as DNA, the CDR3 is TGCGCCAGCAGCCAAGTGCTTACCAGGGGGCATAACACTGAAGCTTTCTTT.

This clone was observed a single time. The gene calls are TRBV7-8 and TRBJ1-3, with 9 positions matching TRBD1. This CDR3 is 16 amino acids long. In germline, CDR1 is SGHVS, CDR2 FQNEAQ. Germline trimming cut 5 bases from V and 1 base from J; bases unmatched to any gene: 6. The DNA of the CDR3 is TGTGCCAGCAGCCGGATGGGACAGGGATCTGGAAACACCATATATTTT. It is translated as CASSRMGQGSGNTIYF.

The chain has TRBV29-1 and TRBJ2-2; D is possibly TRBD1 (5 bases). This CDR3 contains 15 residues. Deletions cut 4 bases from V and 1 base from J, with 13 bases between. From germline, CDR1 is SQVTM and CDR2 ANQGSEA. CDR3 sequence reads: CSVGWAGLNTGELFF. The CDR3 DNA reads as TGCAGCGTTGGGTGGGCAGGGTTGAACACCGGGGAGCTGTTTTTT.

DNA for the CDR3: TGTGCCAGCAGCCAGGGGTTCCCCTATGGCTACACCTTC. This translates into CASSQGFPYGYTF. The chain couples TRBV12-3 or TRBV12-4 to TRBJ1-2, with D maybe TRBD1 (6 bases). Deletions cut 6 bases from V and 4 bases from J, with 12 bases between. The CDR3 sequence is 13 residues long.

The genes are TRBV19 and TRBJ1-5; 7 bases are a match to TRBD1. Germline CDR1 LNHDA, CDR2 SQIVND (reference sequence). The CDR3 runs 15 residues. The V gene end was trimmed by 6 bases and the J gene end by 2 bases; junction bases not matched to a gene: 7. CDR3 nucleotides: TGTGCCAGTAGCATATCCACAGGGGGCAATCAGCCCCAGCATTTT. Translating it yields CASSISTGGNQPQHF.

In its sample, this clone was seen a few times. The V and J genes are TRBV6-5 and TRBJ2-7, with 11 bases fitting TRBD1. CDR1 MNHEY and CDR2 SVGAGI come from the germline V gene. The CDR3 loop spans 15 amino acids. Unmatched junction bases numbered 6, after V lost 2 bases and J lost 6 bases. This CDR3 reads CASSYGTGGFFEQYF. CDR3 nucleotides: TGTGCCAGCAGTTACGGGACAGGGGGGTTTTTCGAGCAGTACTTC.

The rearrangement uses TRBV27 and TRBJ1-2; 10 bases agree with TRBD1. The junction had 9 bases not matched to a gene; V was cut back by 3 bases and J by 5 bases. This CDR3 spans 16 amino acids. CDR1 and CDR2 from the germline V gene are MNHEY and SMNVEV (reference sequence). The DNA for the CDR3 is TGTGCCAGCAGTTTTCTCAGGGACAGGGGACCGTATGGCTACACCTTC. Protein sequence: CASSFLRDRGPYGYTF.

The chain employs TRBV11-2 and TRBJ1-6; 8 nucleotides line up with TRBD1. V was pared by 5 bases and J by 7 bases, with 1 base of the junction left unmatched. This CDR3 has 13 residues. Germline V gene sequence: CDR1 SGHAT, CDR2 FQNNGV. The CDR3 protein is CASSDRGNSPLHF. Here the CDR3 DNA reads TGTGCCAGCAGCGACAGGGGAAATTCACCCCTCCACTTT.

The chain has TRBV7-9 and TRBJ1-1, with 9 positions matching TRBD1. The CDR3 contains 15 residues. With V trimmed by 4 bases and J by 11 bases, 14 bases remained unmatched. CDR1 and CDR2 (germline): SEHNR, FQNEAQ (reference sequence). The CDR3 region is CASSSISTGGAWAFF. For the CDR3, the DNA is TGTGCCAGCAGCTCCATATCCACAGGGGGCGCCTGGGCTTTCTTT.

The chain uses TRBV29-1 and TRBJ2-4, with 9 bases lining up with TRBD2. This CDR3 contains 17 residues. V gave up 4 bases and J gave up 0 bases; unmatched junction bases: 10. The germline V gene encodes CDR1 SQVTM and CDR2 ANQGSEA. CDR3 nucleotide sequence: TGCAGCGTTGGCCCGGGTGGCGGGGGGGCAGCCAAAAACATTCAGTACTTC. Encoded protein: CSVGPGGGGAAKNIQYF.

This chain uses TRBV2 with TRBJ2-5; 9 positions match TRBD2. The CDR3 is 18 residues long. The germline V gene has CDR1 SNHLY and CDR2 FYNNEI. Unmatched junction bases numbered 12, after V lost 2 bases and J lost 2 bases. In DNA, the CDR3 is TGTGCCAGCAGTGAAAGGCGACTAGCGGAAAACCCTCAAGAGACCCAGTACTTC. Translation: CASSERRLAENPQETQYF.

CDR3 nucleotides: TGTGCCAGCAGCTTAGAGCAGGGACACTACGAGCAGTACTTC. Translated: CASSLEQGHYEQYF. The gene calls are TRBV7-3 and TRBJ2-7; perhaps TRBD1 as D (6 bases). The ends were cut back, 2 bases at V and 3 bases at J, with 11 bases in the middle. The germline V gene encodes CDR1 SGHTA and CDR2 FQGTGA. This CDR3 contains 14 residues.

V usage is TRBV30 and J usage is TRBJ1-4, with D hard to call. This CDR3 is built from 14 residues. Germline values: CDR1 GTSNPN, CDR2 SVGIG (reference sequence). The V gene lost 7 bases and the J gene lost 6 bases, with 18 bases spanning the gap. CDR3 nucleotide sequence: TGTGCCTCCCGTCGTAGAGGAGGAGATGAAAAACTGTTTTTT. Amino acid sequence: CASRRRGGDEKLFF.

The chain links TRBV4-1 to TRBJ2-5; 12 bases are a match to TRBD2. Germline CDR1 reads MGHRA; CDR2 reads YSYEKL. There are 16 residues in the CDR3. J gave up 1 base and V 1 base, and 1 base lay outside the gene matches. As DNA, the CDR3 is TGCGCCAGCAGCCAAGTACTAGCGGGGGGCCAAGAGACCCAGTACTTC. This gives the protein CASSQVLAGGQETQYF.

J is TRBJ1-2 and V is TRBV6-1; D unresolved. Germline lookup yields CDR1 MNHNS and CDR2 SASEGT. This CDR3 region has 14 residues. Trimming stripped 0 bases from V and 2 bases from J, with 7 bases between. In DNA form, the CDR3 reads TGTGCCAGCAGTGAAGCGTCCGGGAACTATGGCTACACCTTC. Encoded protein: CASSEASGNYGYTF.

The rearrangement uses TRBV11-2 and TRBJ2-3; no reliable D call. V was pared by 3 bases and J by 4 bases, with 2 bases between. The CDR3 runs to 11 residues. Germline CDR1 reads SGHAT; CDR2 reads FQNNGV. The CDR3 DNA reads TGTGCCAGCAGCTTCGCAGATACGCAGTATTTT. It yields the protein CASSFADTQYF.

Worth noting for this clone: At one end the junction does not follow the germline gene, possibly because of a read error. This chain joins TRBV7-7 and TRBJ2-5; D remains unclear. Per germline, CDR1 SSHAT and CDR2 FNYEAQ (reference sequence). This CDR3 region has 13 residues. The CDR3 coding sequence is TGTGCTAGCAGCTTAGACACCCAAGAGACCCAGTACTTC. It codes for CASSLDTQETQYF.

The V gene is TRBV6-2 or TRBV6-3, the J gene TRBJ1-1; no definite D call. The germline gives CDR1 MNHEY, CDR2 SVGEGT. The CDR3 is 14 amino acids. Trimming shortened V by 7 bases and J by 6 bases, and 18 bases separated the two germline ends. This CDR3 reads CASTPRGEVPEAFF. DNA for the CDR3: TGTGCCAGCACCCCCCGGGGAGAAGTTCCTGAAGCTTTCTTT.

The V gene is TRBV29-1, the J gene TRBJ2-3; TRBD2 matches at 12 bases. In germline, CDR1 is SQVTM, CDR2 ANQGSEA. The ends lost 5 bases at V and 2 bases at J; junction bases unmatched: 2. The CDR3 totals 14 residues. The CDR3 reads CSVRTSGATDTQYF. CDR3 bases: TGCAGCGTTAGGACTAGCGGGGCCACAGATACGCAGTATTTT.

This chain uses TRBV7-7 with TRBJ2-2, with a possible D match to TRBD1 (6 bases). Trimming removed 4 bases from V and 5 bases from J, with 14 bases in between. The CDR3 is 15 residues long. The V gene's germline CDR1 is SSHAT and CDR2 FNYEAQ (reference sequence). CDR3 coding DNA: TGTGCCAGCAGCTCCGAACCAACAGGGACCGGGGAGCTGTTTTTT. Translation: CASSSEPTGTGELFF.

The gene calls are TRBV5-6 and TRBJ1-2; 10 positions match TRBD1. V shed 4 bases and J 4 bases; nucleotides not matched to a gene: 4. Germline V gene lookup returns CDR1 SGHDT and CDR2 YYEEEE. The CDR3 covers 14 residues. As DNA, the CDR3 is TGTGCCAGCAGCCCCGGGACAGGGGTCTATGGCTACACCTTC. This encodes CASSPGTGVYGYTF.

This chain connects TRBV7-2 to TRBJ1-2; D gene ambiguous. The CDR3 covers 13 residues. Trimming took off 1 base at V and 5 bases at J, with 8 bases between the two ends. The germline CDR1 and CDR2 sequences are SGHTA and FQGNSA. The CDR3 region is CASSLGRGYGYTF. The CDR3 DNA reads TGTGCCAGCAGCTTAGGCAGAGGATATGGCTACACCTTC.

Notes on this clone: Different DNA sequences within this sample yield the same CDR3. The CDR3 sequence is CASSPTGNTEAFF. Written as DNA, the CDR3 is TGCGCCAGCAGCCCGACAGGAAACACTGAAGCTTTCTTT. The chain joins TRBV5-1 to TRBJ1-1; TRBD1 might be the D (6 bases). The CDR3 is 13 amino acids. V was cut by 4 bases and J by 2 bases, with 9 bases left in between. Germline loops: CDR1 SGHRS, CDR2 YFSETQ.

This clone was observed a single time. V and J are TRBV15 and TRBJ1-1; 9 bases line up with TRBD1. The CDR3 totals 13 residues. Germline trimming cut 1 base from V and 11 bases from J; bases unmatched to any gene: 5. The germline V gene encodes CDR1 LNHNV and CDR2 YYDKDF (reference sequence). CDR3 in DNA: TGTGCCACCAGCAGAGTTAAGACAGGGGGTGCTTTCTTT. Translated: CATSRVKTGGAFF.

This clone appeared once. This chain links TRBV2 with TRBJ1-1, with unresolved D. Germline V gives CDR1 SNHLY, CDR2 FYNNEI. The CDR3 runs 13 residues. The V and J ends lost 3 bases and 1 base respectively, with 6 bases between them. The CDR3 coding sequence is TGTGCCAGCAGTGATAGGAGGAACACTGAAGCTTTCTTT. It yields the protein CASSDRRNTEAFF. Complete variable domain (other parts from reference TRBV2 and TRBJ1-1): EPEVTQTPSHQVTQMGQEVILRCVPISNHLYFYWYRQILGQKVEFLVSFYNNEISEKSEIFDDQFSVERPDGSNFTLKIRSTKLEDSAMYFCASSDRRNTEAFFGQGTRLTVV.